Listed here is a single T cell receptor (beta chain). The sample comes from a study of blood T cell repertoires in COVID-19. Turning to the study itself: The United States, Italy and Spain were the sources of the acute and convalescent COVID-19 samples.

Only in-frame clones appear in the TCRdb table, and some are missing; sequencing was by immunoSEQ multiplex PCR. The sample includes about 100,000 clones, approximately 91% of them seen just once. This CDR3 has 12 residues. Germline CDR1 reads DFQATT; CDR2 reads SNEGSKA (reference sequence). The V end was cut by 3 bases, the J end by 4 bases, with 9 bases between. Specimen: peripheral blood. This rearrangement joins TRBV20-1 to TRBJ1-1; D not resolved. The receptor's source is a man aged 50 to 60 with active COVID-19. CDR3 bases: TGCAGTGCTAGTACCTTCGGCACTGAAGCTTTCTTT. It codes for CSASTFGTEAFF.